This entry describes one T cell receptor beta chain. Generated by immunoSEQ multiplex PCR, the TCRdb table keeps only in-frame clones and is missing some. The sample holds 20,000 to 25,000 clones, about 90% seen once. This record comes from a study of T cell changes during pregnancy in multiple sclerosis. This receptor was taken from a female donor with multiple sclerosis, enrolled in a pregnancy study. Sequencing was performed on CD8+ T cells from peripheral blood mononuclear cells, taken after pregnancy.

CDR3 sequence (DNA): TGTGCCAGCAGCTTGGCGCAGGGGGTCGGTTCACCCCTCCACTTT. Translation gives CASSLAQGVGSPLHF. The rearrangement joins TRBV5-4 to TRBJ1-6; TRBD1 matches 7 bases. Germline V gene data show CDR1 as SGHNT and CDR2 as YYREEE (reference sequence). V trimming: 0 bases; J trimming: 9 bases; junction bases outside the gene matches: 6. The CDR3 covers 15 residues.